A selection of T cell receptor beta chains follows, all from one sample in a study of Ad26.COV2.S vaccination and SARS-CoV-2 variants. Sequencing used immunoSEQ multiplex PCR; TCRdb keeps in-frame clones, though not all of them. The sample carries 300,000 to 500,000 clones, more than 85% recorded once. The specimen was peripheral blood, collected in a trial of Ad26.COV2.S vaccine versus placebo. The origin of the receptors is a person between 18 and 60 years old who received the Ad26.COV2.S COVID-19 vaccine or a placebo. The CDR3 runs from the conserved cysteine through the conserved F or W. Fields, in order: J gene, D gene, V gene, clone size, CDR3 protein, CDR3 DNA. The D gene is left open where the match is weak. Where a row states a size, it is once, few, many or the class of an expanded clone; other rows omit it.

j_call: TRBJ1-5; d_call: -; v_call: TRBV30; clone_size: few; cdr3_aa: CAWSVRDNQPQHF; cdr3_nt: TGTGCCTGGAGTGTACGGGACAATCAGCCCCAGCATTTT
j_call: TRBJ2-7; d_call: -; v_call: TRBV27; clone_size: -; cdr3_aa: CASSLFGGYEQYF; cdr3_nt: TGTGCCAGCAGTTTATTTGGGGGCTACGAGCAGTACTTC
j_call: TRBJ2-1; d_call: -; v_call: TRBV5-1; clone_size: -; cdr3_aa: CASSLYLGQTTYNEQFF; cdr3_nt: TGCGCCAGCAGCTTGTATCTGGGACAAACTACCTACAATGAGCAGTTCTTC
j_call: TRBJ2-5; d_call: -; v_call: TRBV3-1/TRBV3-2; clone_size: -; cdr3_aa: CASSQARDETQYF; cdr3_nt: TGTGCCAGCAGCCAAGCTAGGGACGAGACCCAGTACTTC
j_call: TRBJ1-2; d_call: TRBD1; v_call: TRBV25-1; clone_size: -; cdr3_aa: CASSERPQGAGGYTF; cdr3_nt: TGTGCCAGCAGTGAAAGACCACAGGGGGCAGGTGGCTACACCTTC
j_call: TRBJ1-1; d_call: -; v_call: TRBV4-3; clone_size: once; cdr3_aa: CASSQDRANTEAFF; cdr3_nt: TGCGCCAGCAGCCAAGACAGGGCGAACACTGAAGCTTTCTTT
j_call: TRBJ1-2; d_call: -; v_call: TRBV7-6; clone_size: many; cdr3_aa: CASSSTANYGYTF; cdr3_nt: TGTGCCAGCAGCTCGACAGCCAACTATGGCTACACCTTC
j_call: TRBJ1-5; d_call: -; v_call: TRBV6-6; clone_size: once; cdr3_aa: CASLLTGARQPQHF; cdr3_nt: TGTGCCAGCCTCTTAACGGGGGCTAGGCAGCCCCAGCATTTT
j_call: TRBJ1-3; d_call: TRBD1; v_call: TRBV7-9; clone_size: -; cdr3_aa: CASSVGTGLGGNTIYF; cdr3_nt: TGTGCCAGCAGCGTTGGGACAGGGTTAGGTGGAAACACCATATATTTT
j_call: TRBJ2-5; d_call: -; v_call: TRBV7-9; clone_size: once; cdr3_aa: CASRPPAWTQGQETQYF; cdr3_nt: TGTGCCAGCAGACCCCCGGCCTGGACACAAGGCCAAGAGACCCAGTACTTC
j_call: TRBJ1-6; d_call: -; v_call: TRBV4-1; clone_size: few; cdr3_aa: CASSAKGLNNSPLHF; cdr3_nt: TGCGCCAGCAGCGCGAAGGGACTGAACAATTCACCCCTCCACTTT
j_call: TRBJ1-3; d_call: -; v_call: TRBV10-3; clone_size: once; cdr3_aa: CAISEYADSGNTIYF; cdr3_nt: TGTGCCATCAGTGAGTATGCAGACTCTGGAAACACCATATATTTT
j_call: TRBJ1-6; d_call: -; v_call: TRBV5-1; clone_size: -; cdr3_aa: CASSLAPNSPLHF; cdr3_nt: TGCGCCAGCAGCTTGGCCCCGAATTCACCCCTCCACTTT
j_call: TRBJ2-5; d_call: -; v_call: TRBV10-3; clone_size: -; cdr3_aa: CAISDAGTYQETQYF; cdr3_nt: TGTGCCATCAGTGATGCGGGGACCTACCAAGAGACCCAGTACTTC
j_call: TRBJ1-1; d_call: -; v_call: TRBV5-1; clone_size: -; cdr3_aa: CASRLGVANTEAFF; cdr3_nt: TGCGCCAGCAGACTGGGGGTTGCGAACACTGAAGCTTTCTTT
j_call: TRBJ1-2; d_call: -; v_call: TRBV2; clone_size: once; cdr3_aa: CASSEKDLTGSYGYTF; cdr3_nt: TGTGCCAGCAGCGAAAAGGATTTGACAGGCTCCTATGGCTACACCTTC
j_call: TRBJ2-4; d_call: TRBD1; v_call: TRBV11-3; clone_size: -; cdr3_aa: CASSLDVRTGTGSSSNIQYF; cdr3_nt: TGTGCCAGCAGCTTAGACGTAAGAACCGGGACAGGGTCATCCTCAAACATTCAGTACTTC
j_call: TRBJ2-2; d_call: TRBD1; v_call: TRBV4-1; clone_size: -; cdr3_aa: CASSRGPDTGELFF; cdr3_nt: TGCGCCAGCAGCAGGGGGCCGGACACCGGGGAGCTGTTTTTT
j_call: TRBJ2-7; d_call: -; v_call: TRBV3-1/TRBV3-2; clone_size: -; cdr3_aa: CASSQVPSGVGGTYEQYF; cdr3_nt: TGTGCCAGCAGCCAAGTTCCCTCGGGGGTCGGGGGAACCTACGAGCAGTACTTC
j_call: TRBJ1-4; d_call: TRBD1; v_call: TRBV3-1/TRBV3-2; clone_size: -; cdr3_aa: CASSLRDRGGTRTNEKLFF; cdr3_nt: TGTGCCAGCAGCCTTCGGGACAGGGGGGGGACTAGAACTAATGAAAAACTGTTTTTT
j_call: TRBJ1-1; d_call: -; v_call: TRBV20-1; clone_size: -; cdr3_aa: CSAVAGTEAFF; cdr3_nt: TGCAGTGCCGTTGCCGGGACAGAAGCTTTCTTT
j_call: TRBJ1-5; d_call: TRBD1; v_call: TRBV2; clone_size: -; cdr3_aa: CATDRDRFNSNQPQHF; cdr3_nt: TGTGCCACGGACCGGGACAGATTTAATAGCAATCAGCCCCAGCATTTT